This TCR beta chain was observed in a study of monozygotic twins with inflammatory bowel disease. Comment on this clonotype: Its antigen is not identified.

Study-wide findings and caveats: Repertoires of patients may have been made more variable by differing immunosuppressive treatments. Twins with IBD were found to have lower TCRbeta diversity (inverse Simpson) than healthy co-twins. Repertoire similarity matched across concordant and discordant twins, perhaps owing to limited power.

Template switching was used to attach UMIs, which incorporated a 6-nucleotide sample barcode. After re-calling the 5' RACE reads, TCRdb lists one entry per CDR3 protein, DNA absent. In total, the table holds over 100,000 distinct CDR3 sequences. Germline V lookup: CDR1 LGHDT, CDR2 YNNKEL (reference sequence). This CDR3 spans 18 amino acids. V usage is TRBV3-1 and J usage is TRBJ2-3; with no DNA, the TCRdb D assignment of TRBD2 cannot be verified. Source material: blood. This sequence was found in a human donor with ulcerative colitis or Crohn's disease, or a healthy co-twin of an affected twin (not recorded which). The CDR3 is CASSQGPSGTGSTDTQYF.